The 15 T cell receptor beta chains reported below all come from one sample, sequenced in a study of T cell changes during pregnancy in multiple sclerosis. Assay used: immunoSEQ multiplex PCR; TCRdb lists only in-frame clones, some missing. This table has some 24,000 clones, about nine tenths appearing once. Material: CD8+ T cells from peripheral blood mononuclear cells, obtained in the third trimester of pregnancy. The receptors come from a female donor in good health, enrolled as a control in a pregnancy study.

The chain employs TRBV11-2 and TRBJ1-2; D not certain. Germline loops: CDR1 SGHAT, CDR2 FQNNGV. The CDR3 has 12 residues. V lost 2 bases and J 5 bases, leaving 6 bases between the germline ends. CDR3 nucleotide sequence: TGTGCCAGCAGCTTACGGGGATATGGCTACACCTTC. It translates to CASSLRGYGYTF.

The chain couples TRBV12-5 to TRBJ2-5, with 8 bases matching TRBD2. The CDR3 spans 14 residues. In germline, CDR1 is LGHNT, CDR2 FRNRAP. J was trimmed by 2 bases and V by 6 bases; bases with no gene match: 5. The CDR3 loop is CASGRGGEQETQYF. The DNA for the CDR3 is TGTGCTAGTGGCCGGGGGGGGGAACAAGAGACCCAGTACTTC.

This clone showed up just a few times. This chain connects TRBV10-3 to TRBJ1-6; 7 bases line up with TRBD1. The V segment lost 2 bases and the J segment 5 bases; nucleotides outside the gene matches: 6. The germline CDR1 and CDR2 sequences are ENHRY and SYGVKD. CDR3 length: 16 residues. The CDR3 region has the DNA TGTGCCATCAGTGAGCAAGGGACAGTGCATAATTCACCCCTCCACTTT. Its translation is CAISEQGTVHNSPLHF.

The CDR3, as DNA: TGTGCCAGCAGCGAGTCTAGCGGGAGAGGTGAGCAGTTCTTC. Its translation is CASSESSGRGEQFF. J is TRBJ2-1 and V is TRBV9, with 10 bases identical to TRBD2. V lost 3 bases and J lost 9; bases outside the gene matches: 6. This CDR3 comprises 14 residues. Germline CDR1 reads SGDLS; CDR2 reads YYNGEE.

The rearrangement joins TRBV6-4 to TRBJ1-5, with D possibly matching TRBD1 (6 bases). Germline V gives CDR1 MRHNA, CDR2 SNTAGT. With 3 bases removed from V and 6 bases from J, the gap between germline ends came to 12 bases. There are 14 residues in the CDR3. The CDR3: CASSESGEGQPQHF. The CDR3, as DNA: TGTGCCAGCAGTGAGTCAGGGGAGGGTCAGCCCCAGCATTTT.

The chain links TRBV7-9 to TRBJ2-7; D is undetermined. This CDR3 spans 11 amino acids. V lost 8 bases and J lost 0, with 5 bases in between. Germline lookup yields CDR1 SEHNR and CDR2 FQNEAQ (reference sequence). The CDR3 region is CASGPSYEQYF. The CDR3, as DNA: TGTGCCAGCGGGCCCTCCTACGAGCAGTACTTC.

The J gene is TRBJ2-5, the V gene TRBV6-1; TRBD2 aligns across 12 bases. The CDR3 covers 16 residues. Germline CDR1 is MNHNS and CDR2 is SASEGT. V lost 4 bases, J lost 2 bases, and 5 bases stayed unmatched. The CDR3 reads CASSVLAGGPQETQYF. As DNA, the CDR3 is TGTGCCAGCAGTGTACTAGCGGGGGGCCCACAAGAGACCCAGTACTTC.

The chain links TRBV9 to TRBJ1-1; possibly TRBD1 for D (5 bases). The germline CDR1 and CDR2 sequences are SGDLS and YYNGEE. V lost 5 bases to trimming and J lost 5 bases, with 16 bases between them. The CDR3 is 14 amino acids. The CDR3, as DNA: TGTGCCAGCAGTAGTGGCAGGGCGCGAACTGAAGCTTTCTTT. Translating gives CASSSGRARTEAFF.

The V gene is TRBV11-2, the J gene TRBJ1-1, with a weak D call TRBD1 (5 bases). Germline V CDR1 and CDR2: SGHAT, FQNNGV. The length of the CDR3 is 13 residues. V lost 4 bases and J lost 1, with 7 bases in between. As DNA, the CDR3 is TGTGCCAGCAGCTCCGGGGGGAACACTGAAGCTTTCTTT. The encoded protein is CASSSGGNTEAFF.

The chain employs TRBV29-1 and TRBJ1-1; D is possibly TRBD1 (5 bases). Trimming removed 2 bases from V and 8 bases from J, with 12 bases in between. Germline assignment: CDR1 SQVTM and CDR2 ANQGSEA. The CDR3 totals 12 residues. CDR3 residues: CSVESNYREAFF. The CDR3 coding sequence is TGCAGCGTTGAAAGTAACTACAGGGAAGCTTTCTTT.

V usage is TRBV10-1 and J usage is TRBJ2-3; 7 bases match TRBD2. This CDR3 is 13 amino acids long. The V segment lost 8 bases and the J segment 6 bases; nucleotides outside the gene matches: 8. CDR1 WNHNN and CDR2 SYGVQD come from the germline V gene (reference sequence). The CDR3 loop is CASSSGRLDTQYF. The CDR3 DNA is TGCGCCAGCTCTAGCGGAAGACTTGATACGCAGTATTTT.

The chain is built from TRBV30 and TRBJ1-2, with D possibly being TRBD1 (6 bases). V shed 0 bases and J shed 6 bases, with 14 bases lying between them. The CDR3 is 14 amino acids. Germline CDR1 reads GTSNPN; CDR2 reads SVGIG (reference sequence). CDR3 in amino acids: CAWSVLGGGNGYTF. The CDR3 DNA is TGTGCCTGGAGTGTCCTAGGGGGGGGTAATGGCTACACCTTC.

The chain links TRBV10-3 to TRBJ2-3, with 8 positions matching TRBD2. The CDR3 runs 15 residues. The ends lost 6 bases at V and 2 bases at J; junction bases unmatched: 7. The germline gives CDR1 ENHRY, CDR2 SYGVKD. DNA for the CDR3: TGTGCCATCAGGGACCAGCGGGAGATCACAGATACGCAGTATTTT. Its translation is CAIRDQREITDTQYF.

This chain's CDR3 is CASSIFQGSAEQYF. In nucleotides, the CDR3 is TGTGCCAGTAGTATTTTTCAGGGGTCGGCCGAGCAGTACTTC. This sequence joins TRBV19 and TRBJ2-7; D perhaps matches TRBD1 (6 bases). Germline CDR1 LNHDA, CDR2 SQIVND (reference sequence). The V end lost 3 bases, the J end lost 6 bases, and 15 bases lay between the germline ends. The CDR3 loop spans 14 amino acids.

V gene TRBV14 combines with J gene TRBJ2-5, with D unresolved. The CDR3 sequence is 14 residues long. The germline V gene has CDR1 SGHDN and CDR2 FVKESK. The V gene lost 4 bases and the J gene lost 5 bases, with 14 bases spanning the gap. The CDR3, as DNA: TGTGCCAGCAGCCTAAACTCAGGTGGGGAGACCCAGTACTTC. Protein product: CASSLNSGGETQYF.